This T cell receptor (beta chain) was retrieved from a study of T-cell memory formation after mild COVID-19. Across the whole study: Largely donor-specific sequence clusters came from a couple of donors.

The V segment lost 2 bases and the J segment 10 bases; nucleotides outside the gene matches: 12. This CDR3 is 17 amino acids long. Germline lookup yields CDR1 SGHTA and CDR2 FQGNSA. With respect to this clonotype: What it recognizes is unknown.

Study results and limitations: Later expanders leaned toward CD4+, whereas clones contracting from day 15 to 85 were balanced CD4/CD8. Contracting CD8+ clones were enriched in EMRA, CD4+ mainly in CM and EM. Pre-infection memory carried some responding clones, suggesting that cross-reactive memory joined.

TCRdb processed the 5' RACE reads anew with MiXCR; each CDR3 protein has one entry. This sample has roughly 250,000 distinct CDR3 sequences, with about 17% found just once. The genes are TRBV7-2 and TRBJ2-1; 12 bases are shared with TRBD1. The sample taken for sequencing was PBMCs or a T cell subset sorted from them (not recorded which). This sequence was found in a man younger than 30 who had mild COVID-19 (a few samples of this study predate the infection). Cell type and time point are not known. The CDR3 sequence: CASSLSPGTGGREEQFF. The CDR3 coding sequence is TGTGCCAGCAGCTTAAGCCCCGGGACAGGGGGCCGGGAGGAGCAGTTCTTC.